These 2 T cell receptor beta chains were sequenced from one sample in a study of spatial heterogeneity in lung cancer. Findings of the study overall: Counts of expanded intratumoral alpha and beta TCRs tracked tumor mutation counts.

Via MiXCR, TCRdb re-called the 5' RACE reads, giving one row per CDR3 protein. The sample contains about 13,000 distinct CDR3 sequences, about 4% of which appear only once. Their cognate antigens are unknown. Indicated time point: sample taken at primary tumor resection. The sample was lung tumor tissue, taken at surgery. These receptors all stem from a male donor with early-stage non-small cell lung cancer.

This clonotype is medium-sized by share. The chain carries TRBV6-6 and TRBJ2-7, with D tentatively TRBD1 (5 bases). The V end lost 6 bases, the J end lost 2 bases, and 8 bases lay between the germline ends. This CDR3 is built from 12 residues. CDR1 is MNHNY, CDR2 SVGAGI, per germline (reference sequence). CDR3 bases: TGTGCCAGCAGCCTCAGGGCCTACGAGCAGTACTTC. Protein: CASSLRAYEQYF.

This clonotype was seen many times. This chain joins TRBV6-5 and TRBJ2-7; D call uncertain. The V gene's germline CDR1 is MNHEY and CDR2 SVGAGI. This CDR3 has 12 residues. The CDR3 here is CASSLHLTKNTV. The CDR3 DNA reads as TGTGCCAGCAGTCTACATCTGACAAAGAACACCGTC.